The rows below give T cell receptor beta chains drawn from one sample of a study of somatic mutations in cytotoxic T cells in rheumatoid arthritis. The repertoire was sequenced with immunoSEQ multiplex PCR; TCRdb's copy has only in-frame clones and lacks some. The sample holds 15,000 to 20,000 clones, approximately 78% seen once. Input material: CD8+ T cells sorted from blood. These receptors were collected from a woman aged 50 to 60 with rheumatoid arthritis. Both conserved end residues are part of each CDR3. The D gene is left open where the match is weak. Clone size appears in some rows only: once, few, many, or a class for an expanded clone.

DNA | CDR3 | V | D | length | size | J
TGTGCCACTAAACCGGGACTAGCGGGAGCAACAGATACGCAGTATTTT | CATKPGLAGATDTQYF | TRBV10-3 | TRBD2 | 16 | - | TRBJ2-3
TGTGCCAGCAGCTTGGGACGGCGTCCTCACAATGAGCAGTTCTTC | CASSLGRRPHNEQFF | TRBV5-4 | - | 15 | - | TRBJ2-1
TGTGCCAGCAGTTCCCGACTAGCGGGTCCCACCTACACCTACGAGCAGTACTTC | CASSSRLAGPTYTYEQYF | TRBV28 | TRBD2 | 18 | - | TRBJ2-7
TGTGCCAGCAGTCCCGACAGGGGTTGGGAGACCCAGTACTTC | CASSPDRGWETQYF | TRBV27 | TRBD1 | 14 | - | TRBJ2-5
TGTGCCAGCAGTGACGGACTAGCGGGAGCCGGGGAGCTGTTTTTT | CASSDGLAGAGELFF | TRBV6-4 | TRBD2 | 15 | few | TRBJ2-2
TGTGCCAGCAGCTCGGCGGCGCCGACAGGCTTACGAAACACCATATATTTT | CASSSAAPTGLRNTIYF | TRBV7-9 | - | 17 | - | TRBJ1-3
TGCGCCAGCAGCCGCCTCCAGGGGAATGAGCAGTTCTTC | CASSRLQGNEQFF | TRBV4-1 | - | 13 | - | TRBJ2-1
TGTGCCAGCAGCTATGGGACAGGGGACACCGGGGAGCTGTTTTTT | CASSYGTGDTGELFF | TRBV13 | TRBD1 | 15 | few | TRBJ2-2
TGTGCCAGCAGCTTAACGGGTGCGGGCAATGAGCAGTTCTTC | CASSLTGAGNEQFF | TRBV7-3 | - | 14 | - | TRBJ2-1
TGTGCCAGCAGCCCGATGGGGGGGAGCTATGGCTACACCTTC | CASSPMGGSYGYTF | TRBV7-9 | - | 14 | - | TRBJ1-2
TGTGCCAGTAGTATGACTAGCGGGAACTACAATGAGCAGTTCTTC | CASSMTSGNYNEQFF | TRBV19 | TRBD2 | 15 | - | TRBJ2-1
TGTGCCAGCAGTTACGGGACAGTCTATGGCTACACCTTC | CASSYGTVYGYTF | TRBV6-5 | TRBD1 | 13 | few | TRBJ1-2
TGTGCCAGCAGCTTAGAACGGGGCACAGATACGCAGTATTTT | CASSLERGTDTQYF | TRBV11-3 | - | 14 | - | TRBJ2-3
TGTGCCAGCAGCCCCGGGACAGCCCACGAGCAGTACTTC | CASSPGTAHEQYF | TRBV7-9 | TRBD1 | 13 | few | TRBJ2-7
TGCGCCAGCCAAGAGGGGGGGCTCACTGCATACGAGCAGTACTTC | CASQEGGLTAYEQYF | TRBV10-2 | - | 15 | once | TRBJ2-7
TGTGCCAGCAGCGGATCTCTGGCTGAAGCTTTCTTT | CASSGSLAEAFF | TRBV6-5 | - | 12 | few | TRBJ1-1
TGTGCCAGCAGACCAGCGGGGGGAGGGAATGAGCAGTTCTTC | CASRPAGGGNEQFF | TRBV6-4 | TRBD2 | 14 | few | TRBJ2-1
TGTGCCAGCAGCTTACGGGGAGCGGGGTACACCGGGGAGCTGTTTTTT | CASSLRGAGYTGELFF | TRBV11-3 | TRBD2 | 16 | - | TRBJ2-2
TGTGCCACCAGCAGAGATTTAGGGATCTCGGAGACCCAGTACTTC | CATSRDLGISETQYF | TRBV15 | - | 15 | - | TRBJ2-5
TGTGCCACCAGCAGGAAGCGGGAGACGCCAGATACGCAGTATTTT | CATSRKRETPDTQYF | TRBV15 | TRBD2 | 15 | - | TRBJ2-3
TGCAGCGTTGAAGGGCGGGAGGAGTCGGTTGCAGATACGCAGTATTTT | CSVEGREESVADTQYF | TRBV29-1 | TRBD2 | 16 | - | TRBJ2-3
TGTGCCAGCAGCTCAAGGCCGTCCGGGACTGAAGCTTTCTTT | CASSSRPSGTEAFF | TRBV7-6 | - | 14 | - | TRBJ1-1
TGCGCCAGCAGCCAAGAAAGGGGAGGGGCCTCCTACGAGCAGTACTTC | CASSQERGGASYEQYF | TRBV4-1 | TRBD2 | 16 | - | TRBJ2-7
TGTGCCAGCAGCTTGGGGACTAGCGGTGGGGACATTCAGTACTTC | CASSLGTSGGDIQYF | TRBV5-5 | TRBD2 | 15 | - | TRBJ2-4
TGTGCCTGGAGTGTCGGTTACAGGGGGTGGACCTTC | CAWSVGYRGWTF | TRBV30 | TRBD1 | 12 | - | TRBJ1-2
TGTGCCAGCAGGCCAAGCCAGTCTAAAGCTGAAAAACTGTTTTTT | CASRPSQSKAEKLFF | TRBV28 | - | 15 | - | TRBJ1-4
TGTGCCAGCAGCGGAGGGACGGTGAACACTGAAGCTTTCTTT | CASSGGTVNTEAFF | TRBV5-5 | - | 14 | - | TRBJ1-1
TGTGCCAGCAGTGAAAGGGGGGACCGCAGTCGGGGCTACACCTTC | CASSERGDRSRGYTF | TRBV6-1 | - | 15 | - | TRBJ1-2
TGTGCCAGCAGCGTAGGGACTCCTTCCAAAAACATTCAGTACTTC | CASSVGTPSKNIQYF | TRBV9 | - | 15 | - | TRBJ2-4
TGCGCCAGCAGCCAAGATACGTTAAGCTCCTATAATTCACCCCTCCACTTT | CASSQDTLSSYNSPLHF | TRBV4-1 | - | 17 | - | TRBJ1-6
TGTGCCAGCAGTTTCTACAGGGGGCTTGGCTATGGCTACACCTTC | CASSFYRGLGYGYTF | TRBV6-5 | TRBD1 | 15 | - | TRBJ1-2
TGTGCCAGCAGCTCAACCGGGACAGCCACAGATACGCAGTATTTT | CASSSTGTATDTQYF | TRBV5-4 | TRBD1 | 15 | - | TRBJ2-3
TGCGCCAGCAGCCAGGGGAGAGGGGACGCTAACACTGAAGCTTTCTTT | CASSQGRGDANTEAFF | TRBV4-3 | - | 16 | - | TRBJ1-1
TGTGCCAGCAGTCAACCCAGGGACAAACCCTACGAGCAGTACTTC | CASSQPRDKPYEQYF | TRBV27 | - | 15 | few | TRBJ2-7
TGTGCCAGCAGTTACTTATTTACAGGGAAAGAAAAACTGTTTTTT | CASSYLFTGKEKLFF | TRBV6-5 | - | 15 | - | TRBJ1-4
TGTGCCAGCAGTGAAGGGGTTTCATCGGGAAACACCATATATTTT | CASSEGVSSGNTIYF | TRBV6-1 | - | 15 | - | TRBJ1-3
TGTGCCAGCAGTTTTGGGTCTGGGTACGAGCAGTACTTC | CASSFGSGYEQYF | TRBV27 | - | 13 | - | TRBJ2-7
TGTGCCAGCAGTGAGAGTAGTTCTCTATACAATGAGCAGTTCTTC | CASSESSSLYNEQFF | TRBV6-1 | - | 15 | - | TRBJ2-1
TGCGCCAGCAGCCCTTGGTTGGTCAGAGATGGCTACACCTTC | CASSPWLVRDGYTF | TRBV5-1 | - | 14 | - | TRBJ1-2
TGTGCCAGCAGAAACAGGGGGCCCGGCAATGAGCAGTTCTTC | CASRNRGPGNEQFF | TRBV6-7 | TRBD1 | 14 | - | TRBJ2-1
TGTGCCAGCTCCGGGGGGAAGACGACAAGCTCCTACGAGCAGTACTTC | CASSGGKTTSSYEQYF | TRBV7-8 | TRBD2 | 16 | - | TRBJ2-7
TGTGCCAGCAGTGAAGGGACAGGGGACTATGGCTACACCTTC | CASSEGTGDYGYTF | TRBV2 | TRBD1 | 14 | - | TRBJ1-2
TGTGCCAGCAGTGAAGGCGGGGGGCGGCGTGTCGGCGAGCAGTACTTC | CASSEGGGRRVGEQYF | TRBV25-1 | TRBD2 | 16 | - | TRBJ2-7
TGTGCCAGCAGCCAGGGACTAGCGGGGGGCACAGATACGCAGTATTTT | CASSQGLAGGTDTQYF | TRBV4-2 | TRBD2 | 16 | - | TRBJ2-3
TGTGCCAGTAGTATATGGGAGAACACTGAAGCTTTCTTT | CASSIWENTEAFF | TRBV19 | - | 13 | once | TRBJ1-1
TGCGCCAGCAGCTGGCCCGGGACAGCAGCACTAGCGAACACCGGGGAGCTGTTTTTT | CASSWPGTAALANTGELFF | TRBV5-1 | TRBD1 | 19 | - | TRBJ2-2
TGTGCTAGTAGCGGGGGAACCGGGGAGACCCAGTACTTC | CASSGGTGETQYF | TRBV12-5 | TRBD2 | 13 | - | TRBJ2-5
TGTGCCAGCAGCTGGACGGACAGGAGGAACACTGAAGCTTTCTTT | CASSWTDRRNTEAFF | TRBV13 | TRBD1 | 15 | - | TRBJ1-1
TGTGCCAGCAGCGTAGATGTTAGGGGGGCTAAAGGAAACACCATATATTTT | CASSVDVRGAKGNTIYF | TRBV9 | - | 17 | - | TRBJ1-3
TGCGCCAGCAGTGAACAGGGAACCCAATGGAACATTCAGTACTTC | CASSEQGTQWNIQYF | TRBV10-2 | - | 15 | - | TRBJ2-4
TGTGCCAGCAGCTTGTCAGGGGGCGAAGAGACCCAGTACTTC | CASSLSGGEETQYF | TRBV11-2 | TRBD1 | 14 | - | TRBJ2-5
TGTGCCACCAGCAGTCCCCCGGGACTAGCGGGGCAGAACAATGAGCAGTTCTTC | CATSSPPGLAGQNNEQFF | TRBV15 | TRBD2 | 18 | - | TRBJ2-1
TGTGCCAGCAGGGATTCTACGACTAGCACAGATACGCAGTATTTT | CASRDSTTSTDTQYF | TRBV6-5 | - | 15 | - | TRBJ2-3
TGTGCCACCAGCCGTGAGGCCAGGAATGAGCAGTTCTTC | CATSREARNEQFF | TRBV15 | - | 13 | - | TRBJ2-1
TGTGCCAGCAGCAAAGGGGGCATCGCCCTCGGGGAGCAGTACTTC | CASSKGGIALGEQYF | TRBV7-9 | TRBD1 | 15 | - | TRBJ2-5